This is a list of T cell receptor beta chains from one sample in a study of regulatory T cells in long-lasting Graves disease. TCRdb reanalysed the multiplex PCR reads using MiXCR and keeps one entry per CDR3 protein. The sample yields a few hundred thousand distinct CDR3 sequences, 10% to 15% seen once. The sample was also reused in another study, on T cells in Graves' hyperthyroidism and ophthalmopathy.

The source material was peripheral blood mononuclear cells (PBMCs), sampled at new diagnosis, from a patient treated with antithyroid drugs. The source is a woman under 30 with Graves disease. Each CDR3 is given without its conserved first and last residue.

ASSAHPYEQY | TRBJ2-7 | TRBV7-2
ASKPRTASGAIGELF | TRBJ2-2 | TRBV19
ATSPGLGLAATDTQY | TRBJ2-3 | TRBV15
ASSGTARYSYT | TRBJ1-2 | TRBV2
ASSLIFARTGELF | TRBJ2-2 | TRBV5-8
ASSPSGGSSYNEQF | TRBJ2-1 | TRBV9
ASSYQGVKPLH | TRBJ1-6 | TRBV6-5
ASRDIEIPNSPLH | TRBJ1-6 | TRBV5-6
ASSDPWAGGYNEQF | TRBJ2-1 | TRBV7-2
ASSRSSGSSYNEQF | TRBJ2-1 | TRBV4-1
ASSLVGQGALRSTEAF | TRBJ1-1 | TRBV11-3
ASSLMGVTYNEQF | TRBJ2-1 | TRBV12-3/TRBV12-4
SVALEQAYEQY | TRBJ2-7 | TRBV29-1
ASSRDRETGGYT | TRBJ1-2 | TRBV7-2
ASSLGRDLEKLF | TRBJ1-4 | TRBV7-9
ASSQRGRGFQY | TRBJ2-4 | TRBV14
ASSPRTSFYEQY | TRBJ2-7 | TRBV9
ASSLWTGGNQPQH | TRBJ1-5 | TRBV7-2
ASSPRMAGTDTQY | TRBJ2-3 | TRBV18
SARILNTEAF | TRBJ1-1 | TRBV20-1
ASSPWGTGVNEQF | TRBJ2-1 | TRBV19
ASSLYENTEAF | TRBJ1-1 | TRBV7-3
ASTARSTDTQY | TRBJ2-3 | TRBV19
ASSVLAGGPDTQY | TRBJ2-3 | TRBV2
ASSLALRAETQY | TRBJ2-5 | TRBV7-9
ASSFRTERNEQF | TRBJ2-1 | TRBV7-2
ASSLGSGIPVRVQY | TRBJ2-7 | TRBV28
ASSPRTDSYSSF | TRBJ1-1 | TRBV18
ASSPLSGDEQF | TRBJ2-1 | TRBV19
ASSSIGHHNEQF | TRBJ2-1 | TRBV7-6
ASSQERHSAGDPEAF | TRBJ1-1 | TRBV4-2
ASSPLFRAGMNTEAF | TRBJ1-1 | TRBV6-1
ASSSGLAGGPGELF | TRBJ2-2 | TRBV5-6
ASSLPGTLRANVLT | TRBJ2-6 | TRBV12-3/TRBV12-4
ASRPYLQVAGYT | TRBJ1-2 | TRBV28
ASSEPRVSDEQY | TRBJ2-7 | TRBV2
SARVGGDNSPLH | TRBJ1-6 | TRBV20-1
GTGGYSGRTTGELF | TRBJ2-2 | TRBV29-1
ASSREDYGYT | TRBJ1-2 | TRBV7-9
ASSEAGLNTEAF | TRBJ1-1 | TRBV25-1
ASPPDRGGELF | TRBJ2-2 | TRBV6-1
ASSIAGTANTEAF | TRBJ1-1 | TRBV19
ASSQGGHNEQF | TRBJ2-1 | TRBV6-2/TRBV6-3
SARDSVATNEKLV | TRBJ1-4 | TRBV20-1
ASSLLGQPNNEQF | TRBJ2-1 | TRBV11-3
ASSPRTSRSYNEQF | TRBJ2-1 | TRBV7-9
AIDGHGYT | TRBJ1-2 | TRBV6-2/TRBV6-3
ASSIDTLGRVEQF | TRBJ2-1 | TRBV19
ASSVEISLANGEQF | TRBJ2-1 | TRBV9
SARGLYRGNT | TRBJ1-2 | TRBV20-1
ASSPGAEVSYGQY | TRBJ2-7 | TRBV18
ASSYDRDPQH | TRBJ1-5 | TRBV6-2/TRBV6-3
ASSFFLAGDNEQF | TRBJ2-1 | TRBV11-1
ASRDTGTGSFGSQY | TRBJ2-5 | TRBV2
SVGVRGKVQTQY | TRBJ2-5 | TRBV29-1